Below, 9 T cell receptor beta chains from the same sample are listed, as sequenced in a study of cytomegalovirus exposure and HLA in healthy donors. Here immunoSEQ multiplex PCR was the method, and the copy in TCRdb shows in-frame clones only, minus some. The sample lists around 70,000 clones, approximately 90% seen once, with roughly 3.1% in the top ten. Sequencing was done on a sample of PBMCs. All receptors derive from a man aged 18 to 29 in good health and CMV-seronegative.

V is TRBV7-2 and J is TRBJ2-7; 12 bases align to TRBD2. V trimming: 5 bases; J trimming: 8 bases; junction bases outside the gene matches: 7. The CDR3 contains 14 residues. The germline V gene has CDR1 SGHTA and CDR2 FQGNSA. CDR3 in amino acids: CASSPGTSGSQQYF. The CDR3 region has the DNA TGTGCCAGCAGCCCCGGGACTAGCGGGTCCCAGCAGTACTTC.

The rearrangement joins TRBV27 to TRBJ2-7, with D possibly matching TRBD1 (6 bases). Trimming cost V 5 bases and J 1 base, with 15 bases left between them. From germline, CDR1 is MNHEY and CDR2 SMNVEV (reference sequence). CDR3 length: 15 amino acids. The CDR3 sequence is CASSRTMGQSYEQYF. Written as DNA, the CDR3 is TGTGCCAGCAGTCGAACCATGGGACAATCCTACGAGCAGTACTTC.

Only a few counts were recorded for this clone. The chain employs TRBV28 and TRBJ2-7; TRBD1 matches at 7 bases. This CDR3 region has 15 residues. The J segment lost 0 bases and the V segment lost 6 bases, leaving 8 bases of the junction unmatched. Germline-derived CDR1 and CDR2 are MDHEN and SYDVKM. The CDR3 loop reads CASRGDSSYSYEQYF. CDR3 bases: TGTGCCAGCAGGGGGGACAGTTCATACTCCTACGAGCAGTACTTC.

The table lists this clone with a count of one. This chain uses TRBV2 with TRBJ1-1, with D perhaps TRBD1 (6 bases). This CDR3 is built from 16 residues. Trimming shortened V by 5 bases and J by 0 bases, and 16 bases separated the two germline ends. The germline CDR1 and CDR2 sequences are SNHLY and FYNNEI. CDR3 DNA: TGTGCCAGCAGTAGTAATATCGGGGGGCTGAACACTGAAGCTTTCTTT. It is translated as CASSSNIGGLNTEAFF.

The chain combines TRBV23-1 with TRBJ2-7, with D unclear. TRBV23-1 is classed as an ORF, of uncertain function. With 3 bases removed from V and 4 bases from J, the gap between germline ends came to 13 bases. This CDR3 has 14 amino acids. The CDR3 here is CASSHEQIEYEQYF. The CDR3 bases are TGCGCCAGCAGTCATGAACAGATAGAGTACGAGCAGTACTTC.

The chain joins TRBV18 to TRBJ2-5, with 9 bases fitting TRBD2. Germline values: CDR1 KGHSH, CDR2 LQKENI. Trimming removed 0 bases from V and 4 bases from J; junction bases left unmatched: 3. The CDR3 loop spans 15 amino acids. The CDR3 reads CASSPPGTSLETQYF. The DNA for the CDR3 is TGTGCCAGCTCACCACCAGGGACTAGCCTAGAGACCCAGTACTTC.

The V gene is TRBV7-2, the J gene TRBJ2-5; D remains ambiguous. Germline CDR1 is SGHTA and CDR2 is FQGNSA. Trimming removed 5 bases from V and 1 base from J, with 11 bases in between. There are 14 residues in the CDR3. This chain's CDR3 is CASSTYRTQETQYF. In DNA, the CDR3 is TGTGCCAGCAGCACCTATAGAACCCAAGAGACCCAGTACTTC.

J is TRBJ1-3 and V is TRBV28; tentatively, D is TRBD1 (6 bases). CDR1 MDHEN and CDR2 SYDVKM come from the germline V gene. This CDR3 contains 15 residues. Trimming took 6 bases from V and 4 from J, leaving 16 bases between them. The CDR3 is CASREGGGRGNTIYF. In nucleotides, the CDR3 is TGTGCCAGCAGAGAAGGCGGGGGCCGCGGAAACACCATATATTTT.

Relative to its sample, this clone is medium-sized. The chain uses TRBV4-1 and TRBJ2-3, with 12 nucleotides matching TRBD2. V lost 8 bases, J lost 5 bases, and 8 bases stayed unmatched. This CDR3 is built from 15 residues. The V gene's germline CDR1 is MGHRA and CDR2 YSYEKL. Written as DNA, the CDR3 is TGCGCCAGCGGGAGACTAGCGGGAGAGGGAGATACGCAGTATTTT. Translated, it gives CASGRLAGEGDTQYF.